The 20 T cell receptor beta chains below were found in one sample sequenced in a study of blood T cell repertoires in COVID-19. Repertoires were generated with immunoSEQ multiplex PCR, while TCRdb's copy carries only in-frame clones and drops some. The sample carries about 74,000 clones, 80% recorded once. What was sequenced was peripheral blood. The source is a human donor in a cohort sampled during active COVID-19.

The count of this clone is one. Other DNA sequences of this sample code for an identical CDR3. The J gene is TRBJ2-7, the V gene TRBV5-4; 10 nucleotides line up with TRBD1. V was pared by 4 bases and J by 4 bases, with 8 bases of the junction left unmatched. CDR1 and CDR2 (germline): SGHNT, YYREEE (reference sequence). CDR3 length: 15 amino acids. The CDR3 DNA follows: TGTGCCAGCAGCCCTCGGACAGGGGGTTTGTACGAGCAGTACTTC. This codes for CASSPRTGGLYEQYF.

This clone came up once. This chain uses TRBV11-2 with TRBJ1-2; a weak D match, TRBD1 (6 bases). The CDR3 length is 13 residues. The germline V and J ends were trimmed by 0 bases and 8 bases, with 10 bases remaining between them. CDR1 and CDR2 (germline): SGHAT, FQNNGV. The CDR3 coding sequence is TGTGCCAGCAGCTTAGATCAGGGGCTAGGCTACACCTTC. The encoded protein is CASSLDQGLGYTF.

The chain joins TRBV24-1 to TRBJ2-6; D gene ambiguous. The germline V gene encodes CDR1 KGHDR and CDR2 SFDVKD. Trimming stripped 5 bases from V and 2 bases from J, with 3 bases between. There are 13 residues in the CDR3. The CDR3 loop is CATSGAGANVLTF. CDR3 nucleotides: TGTGCCACCAGTGGCGCTGGGGCCAACGTCCTGACTTTC.

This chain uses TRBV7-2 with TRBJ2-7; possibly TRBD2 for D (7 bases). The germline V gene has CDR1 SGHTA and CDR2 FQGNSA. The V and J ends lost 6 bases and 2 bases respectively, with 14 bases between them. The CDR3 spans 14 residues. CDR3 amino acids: CASRSRGGAYEQYF. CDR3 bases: TGTGCCAGCAGGAGTAGGGGGGGTGCCTACGAGCAGTACTTC. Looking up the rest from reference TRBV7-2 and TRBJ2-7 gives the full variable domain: GAGVSQSPSNKVTEKGKDVELRCDPISGHTALYWYRQSLGQGLEFLIYFQGNSAPDKSGLPSDRFSAERTGGSVSTLTIQRTQQEDSAVYLCASRSRGGAYEQYFGPGTRLTVT.

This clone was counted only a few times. CDR3 region: CASSRDRANTEAFF. CDR3 in DNA: TGTGCCAGCAGCAGGGACAGGGCGAACACTGAAGCTTTCTTT. The chain carries TRBV7-2 and TRBJ1-1; 9 nucleotides match TRBD1. The ends lost 5 bases at V and 1 base at J; junction bases unmatched: 2. The CDR3 loop spans 14 amino acids. Germline V gene data show CDR1 as SGHTA and CDR2 as FQGNSA.

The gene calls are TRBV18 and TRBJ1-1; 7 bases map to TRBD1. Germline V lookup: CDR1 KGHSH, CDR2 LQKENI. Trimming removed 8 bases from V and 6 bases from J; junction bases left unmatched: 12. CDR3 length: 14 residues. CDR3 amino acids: CASAPKGQGAEAFF. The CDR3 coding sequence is TGTGCCAGCGCCCCGAAGGGGCAGGGGGCTGAAGCTTTCTTT.

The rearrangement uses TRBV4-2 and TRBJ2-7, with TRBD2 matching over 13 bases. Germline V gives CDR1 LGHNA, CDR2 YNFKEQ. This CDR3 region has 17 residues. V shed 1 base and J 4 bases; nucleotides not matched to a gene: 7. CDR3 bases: TGTGCCAGCAGCCAAGTCACGACTAGCGGGGGGACTTACGAGCAGTACTTC. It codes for CASSQVTTSGGTYEQYF.

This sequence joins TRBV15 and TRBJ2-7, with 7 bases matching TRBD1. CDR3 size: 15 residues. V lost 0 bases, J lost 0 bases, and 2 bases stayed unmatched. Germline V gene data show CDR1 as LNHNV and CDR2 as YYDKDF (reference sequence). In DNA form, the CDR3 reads TGTGCCACCAGCAGAGATGCAGGGGGCTCCTACGAGCAGTACGTC. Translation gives CATSRDAGGSYEQYV.

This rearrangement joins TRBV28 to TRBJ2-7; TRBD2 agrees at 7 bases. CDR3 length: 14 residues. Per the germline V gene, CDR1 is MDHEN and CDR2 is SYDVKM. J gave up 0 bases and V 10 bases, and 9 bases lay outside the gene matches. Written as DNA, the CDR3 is TGTGCCACCATACCGGGAGGTTCCTCCTACGAGCAGTACGTC. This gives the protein CATIPGGSSYEQYV.

The CDR3 reads CASSVEGGQPQHF. CDR3 nucleotide sequence: TGTGCCAGCAGCGTGGAGGGAGGTCAGCCCCAGCATTTT. The V gene is TRBV7-3, the J gene TRBJ1-5, with no clear D. With 5 bases removed from V and 6 bases from J, the gap between germline ends came to 11 bases. Germline CDR1 SGHTA, CDR2 FQGTGA. The CDR3 runs to 13 residues.

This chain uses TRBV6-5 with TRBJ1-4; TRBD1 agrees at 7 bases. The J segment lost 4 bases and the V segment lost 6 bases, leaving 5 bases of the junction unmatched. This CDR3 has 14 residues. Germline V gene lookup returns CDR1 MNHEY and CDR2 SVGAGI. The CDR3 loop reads CASSLTGSNEKLFF. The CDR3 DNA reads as TGTGCCAGCAGCTTGACAGGGAGTAATGAAAAACTGTTTTTT.

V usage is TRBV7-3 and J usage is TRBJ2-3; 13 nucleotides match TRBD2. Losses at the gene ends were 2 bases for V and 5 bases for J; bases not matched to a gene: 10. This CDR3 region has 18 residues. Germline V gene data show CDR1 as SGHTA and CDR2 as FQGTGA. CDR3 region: CASSLGWTSGSSVDTQYF. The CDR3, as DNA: TGTGCCAGCAGCTTAGGTTGGACTAGCGGGAGTTCGGTAGATACGCAGTATTTT.

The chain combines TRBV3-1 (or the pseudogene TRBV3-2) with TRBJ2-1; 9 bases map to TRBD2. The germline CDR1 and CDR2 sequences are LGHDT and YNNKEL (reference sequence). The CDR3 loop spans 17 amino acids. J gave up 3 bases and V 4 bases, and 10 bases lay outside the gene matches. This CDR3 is CASSLSAGGRVYNEQFF. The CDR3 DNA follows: TGTGCCAGCAGCCTGTCCGCCGGCGGGAGGGTCTACAATGAGCAGTTCTTC.

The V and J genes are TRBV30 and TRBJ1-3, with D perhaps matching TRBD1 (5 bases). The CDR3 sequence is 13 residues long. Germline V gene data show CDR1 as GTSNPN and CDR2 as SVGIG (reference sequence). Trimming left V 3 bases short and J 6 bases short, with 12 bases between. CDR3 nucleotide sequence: TGTGCCTGGAGAGGGGAATTTCTAAACACCATATATTTT. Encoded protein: CAWRGEFLNTIYF.

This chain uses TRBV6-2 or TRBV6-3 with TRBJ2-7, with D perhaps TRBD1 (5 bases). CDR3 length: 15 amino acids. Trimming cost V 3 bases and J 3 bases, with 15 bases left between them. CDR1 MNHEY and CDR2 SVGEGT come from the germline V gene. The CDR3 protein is CASSYRQGILYEQYV. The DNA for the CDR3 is TGTGCCAGCAGTTATCGGCAGGGAATTCTCTACGAGCAGTACGTC.

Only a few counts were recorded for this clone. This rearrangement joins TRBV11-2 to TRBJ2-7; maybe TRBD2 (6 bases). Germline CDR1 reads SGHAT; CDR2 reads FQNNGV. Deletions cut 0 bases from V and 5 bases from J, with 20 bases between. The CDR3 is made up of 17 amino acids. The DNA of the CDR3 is TGTGCCAGCAGCTTAGATAGGGGCGGAGGGGCGAGGAACGAGCAGTACTTC. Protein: CASSLDRGGGARNEQYF.

In DNA, the CDR3 is TGTGCCAGCAGCCCCAGTGGGCGGGTTAGCTCCTACAATGAGCAGTTCTTC. This codes for CASSPSGRVSSYNEQFF. V and J are TRBV11-3 and TRBJ2-1; D is possibly TRBD2 (5 bases). The CDR3 consists of 17 residues. V gave up 5 bases and J gave up 0 bases, with 17 bases separating them. Looked up from germline, CDR1 is SGHNT and CDR2 is YENEEA.

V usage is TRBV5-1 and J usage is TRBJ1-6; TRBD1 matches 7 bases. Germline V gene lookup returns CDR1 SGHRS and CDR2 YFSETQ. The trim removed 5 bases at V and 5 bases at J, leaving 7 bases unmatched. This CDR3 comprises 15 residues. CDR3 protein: CASRRGQDNNSPLHF. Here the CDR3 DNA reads TGCGCCAGCAGACGTGGACAGGATAATAATTCACCCCTCCACTTT. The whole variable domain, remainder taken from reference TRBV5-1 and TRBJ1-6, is KAGVTQTPRYLIKTRGQQVTLSCSPISGHRSVSWYQQTPGQGLQFLFEYFSETQRNKGNFPGRFSGRQFSNSRSEMNVSTLELGDSALYLCASRRGQDNNSPLHFGNGTRLTVT.

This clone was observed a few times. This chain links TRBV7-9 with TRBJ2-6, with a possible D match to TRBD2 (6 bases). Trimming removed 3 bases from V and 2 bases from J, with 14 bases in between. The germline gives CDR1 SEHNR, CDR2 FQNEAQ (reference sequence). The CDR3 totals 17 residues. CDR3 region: CASSFPTSQAGANVLTF. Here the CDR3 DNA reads TGTGCCAGCAGCTTTCCGACTAGTCAGGCTGGGGCCAACGTCCTGACTTTC.

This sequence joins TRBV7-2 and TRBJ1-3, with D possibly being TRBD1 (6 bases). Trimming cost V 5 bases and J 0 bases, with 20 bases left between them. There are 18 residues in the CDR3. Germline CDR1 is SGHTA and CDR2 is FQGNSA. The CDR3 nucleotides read TGTGCCAGCAGCCAATTTAGGGGGGGCTCGATCTCTGGAAACACCATATATTTT. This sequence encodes CASSQFRGGSISGNTIYF. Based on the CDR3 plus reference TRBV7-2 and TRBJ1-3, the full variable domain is GAGVSQSPSNKVTEKGKDVELRCDPISGHTALYWYRQSLGQGLEFLIYFQGNSAPDKSGLPSDRFSAERTGGSVSTLTIQRTQQEDSAVYLCASSQFRGGSISGNTIYFGEGSWLTVV.